Included here is one T cell receptor (beta chain) sequence, with context. No antigen is known for it. It has no much larger one-base neighbor in the sample; base qualities were not kept. The time point label on this specimen signifies: baseline before first vaccination. Vaccinee samples came from UK trials COV001 and COV002, including a single-blind randomized controlled phase 2/3 trial of AZD1222 (ChAdOx1 nCoV-19) in healthy adults. For TCRbeta chain sequencing, PBMC samples were collected from trial participants at day 0 and at day 28 after the second dose. The CDR3 regions of human TCRbeta chains were subjected to immunosequencing. Per the source publication's procedure: TCRs in the repertoires were compared against a reference library of SARS-CoV-2-specific TCRs that had been generated with the MIRA antigen-specificity platform. Breadth was defined as the fraction of unique TCRs that were SARS-CoV-2-associated, and depth was defined as the fraction of total T cells that were SARS-CoV-2-associated. Each spike-specific TCR was assigned to its reactive spike region and to a CD4 or CD8 class using the MIRA data. Log10-transformed breadth and depth values were compared by one-way ANOVA with Sidak's multiple comparisons tests. TCRdb re-hosts the immuneACCESS table, in-frame sequences only. Its copies lack some clones; in the studies checked, an unresolved V gene accounts for under half of them, and the cause for the rest is not known. That table furnishes V, J and clone size, whereas the DNA furnished D and trimming. This sample is represented by roughly 170,000 clones; approximately 91% of them were singletons. The top ten hold 1.5% to 2% of the sample.

The data originate from a study of T cell responses to AZD1222 COVID-19 vaccine (TCRdb year 2021). For the wider study: AZD1222 recipients with second doses at about 4 weeks or about 12 weeks were pooled, because spike-specific TCR depth and breadth did not differ between schedules. A total of just over 230 trial participants underwent TCR sequencing, of whom 200 to 220 had received two doses of AZD1222 and about 25 had received two doses of the MenACWY control vaccine. Trial participants were enrolled into age subgroups of 18-55, 56-69 and 70-plus years, which contained approximately 150, 28 and 58 TCR-sequenced participants, respectively. Here is what the overall study found, with its caveats: Nearly half of unique spike-specific TCRs reportedly recognized epitopes outside regions mutated in the B.1.351 and B.1.1.7 variants. Participants were mostly white British, with more females than males. The authors suggested clonal diversity may have been underestimated. The vaccine-associated CD4 TCRs covered the entire spike protein, and the dominant responses fell in regions 160-218 and 743-854. Spike-specific TCR breadth and depth rose significantly after two AZD1222 doses compared with day 0 and with MenACWY recipients. Conclusions about previously exposed vaccinees were limited because only a handful of AZD1222 recipients were SARS-CoV-2 seropositive at baseline. Because no day 14 peak-response samples were available, the repertoires could be characterized only after the peak T cell response. In the small 56-69-year group, the increase in depth fell short of significance, most likely because of low power.

The germline V gene encodes CDR1 SGHTA and CDR2 FQGTGA. The CDR3 measures 17 amino acids from cysteine to phenylalanine. Just the 51-base CDR3 DNA is kept, in frame starting at base 1. V is cut back by 0 bases and J by 1 base, with 7 bases in the junction unmatched. This material consisted of peripheral blood, taken on day 0 of AZD1222 vaccination. The clonotype originates from an adult in good health. The V and J segments used are TRBV7-3 and TRBJ1-1, and 8 junction bases match TRBD1. The sequenced DNA is TGTGCCAGCAGCTTAACGTCCTCCGGGACAGGGAACACTGAAGCTTTCTTT. This translates into CASSLTSSGTGNTEAFF.